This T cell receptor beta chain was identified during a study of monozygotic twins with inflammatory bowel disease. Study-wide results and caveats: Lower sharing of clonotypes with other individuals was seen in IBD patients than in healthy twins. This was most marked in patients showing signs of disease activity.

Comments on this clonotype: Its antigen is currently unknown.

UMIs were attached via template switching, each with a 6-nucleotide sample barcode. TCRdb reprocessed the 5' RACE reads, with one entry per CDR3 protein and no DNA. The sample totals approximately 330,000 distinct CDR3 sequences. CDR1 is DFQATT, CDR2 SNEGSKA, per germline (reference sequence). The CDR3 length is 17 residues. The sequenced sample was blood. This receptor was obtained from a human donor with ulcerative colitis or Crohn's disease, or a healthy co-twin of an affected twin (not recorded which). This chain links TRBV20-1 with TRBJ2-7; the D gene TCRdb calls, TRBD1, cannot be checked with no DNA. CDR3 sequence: CSARDRARQGISYEQYF.